This TCR beta chain was recovered during a study of CD8 T cells in Susac syndrome. An input of about 0.5 to 1 ug of RNA was subjected to reverse transcription using random hexamers. TCRdb itself ran the immunoSEQ multiplex PCR reads through MiXCR, one entry per CDR3 protein. This repertoire shows 130,000 or so distinct CDR3 sequences, just under 95% found once; its top ten account for about 0.29%. Patients with Susac syndrome met diagnostic criteria defined recently for definite or probable disease. CDR1 MNHNY and CDR2 SVGAGI come from the germline V gene (reference sequence). The CDR3 spans 15 residues. J gave up 5 bases and V 0 bases, and 5 bases lay outside the gene matches.

The receptor's source is a human donor with Susac syndrome. The genes are TRBV6-6 and TRBJ2-5, with 8 bases that match TRBD1. The source material was CD8+ T cells from PBMCs. This CDR3 is CASSYSPGGSETQYF. The CDR3 DNA reads TGTGCCAGCAGTTACTCTCCAGGGGGCTCGGAGACCCAGTACTTC.